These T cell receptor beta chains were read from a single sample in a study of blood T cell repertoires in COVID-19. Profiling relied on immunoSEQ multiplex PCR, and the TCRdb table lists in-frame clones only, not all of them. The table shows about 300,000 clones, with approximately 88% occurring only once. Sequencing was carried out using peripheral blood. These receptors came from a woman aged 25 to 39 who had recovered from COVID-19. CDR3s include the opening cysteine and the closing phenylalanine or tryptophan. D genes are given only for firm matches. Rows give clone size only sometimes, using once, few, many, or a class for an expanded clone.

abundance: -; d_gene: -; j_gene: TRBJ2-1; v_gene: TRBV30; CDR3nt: TGTGCCTGGAGTGTATCGGGGGGCTTGTACAATGAGCAGTTCTTC; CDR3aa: CAWSVSGGLYNEQFF
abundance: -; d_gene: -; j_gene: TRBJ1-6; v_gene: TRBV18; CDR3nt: TGTGCCAGCTCACCAACTGCGGGGCTCCATAATTCACCCCTCCACTTT; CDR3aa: CASSPTAGLHNSPLHF
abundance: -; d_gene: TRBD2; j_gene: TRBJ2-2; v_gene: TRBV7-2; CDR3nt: TGTGCCAGCAGCCGCATAGCGGGGGTATCGGGGGAGCTGTTTTTT; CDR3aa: CASSRIAGVSGELFF
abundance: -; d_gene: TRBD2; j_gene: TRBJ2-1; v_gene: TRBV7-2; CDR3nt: TGTGCCAGCACCCTAGCGGGGGGGCGGGATGAGCAGTTCTTC; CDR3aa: CASTLAGGRDEQFF
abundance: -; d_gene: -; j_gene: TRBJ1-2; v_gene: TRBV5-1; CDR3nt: TGCGCCAGCAGCTTGGGGCTCTATGGCTACACCTTC; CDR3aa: CASSLGLYGYTF
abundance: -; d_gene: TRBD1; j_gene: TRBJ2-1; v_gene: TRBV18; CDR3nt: TGTGCCAGCTCACCGGGACAGAACAATGAGCAGTTCTTC; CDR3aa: CASSPGQNNEQFF
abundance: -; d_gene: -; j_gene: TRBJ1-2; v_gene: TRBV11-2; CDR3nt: TGTGCCAGCAGCGGCGACAGGTTCTATGGCTACACCTTC; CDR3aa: CASSGDRFYGYTF
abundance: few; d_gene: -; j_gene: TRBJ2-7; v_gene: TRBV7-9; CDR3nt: TGTGCCAGCAGCTTAGATAGGGGAAGCTACGAGCAGTACTTC; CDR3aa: CASSLDRGSYEQYF
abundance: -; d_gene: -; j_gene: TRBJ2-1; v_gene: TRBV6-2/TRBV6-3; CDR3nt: TGTGCCAGCAGTCACGCCGGGATACTACAGAGGAATGAGCAGTTCTTC; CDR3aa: CASSHAGILQRNEQFF
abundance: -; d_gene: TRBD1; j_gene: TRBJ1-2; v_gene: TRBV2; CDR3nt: TGTGCCACAAGGGGGGACAGCTATGGCTACACCTTC; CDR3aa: CATRGDSYGYTF
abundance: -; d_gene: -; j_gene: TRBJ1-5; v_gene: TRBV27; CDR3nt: TGTGCCAGCGGCACCTACAGGGTTCGGGGCAATCAGCCCCAGCATTTT; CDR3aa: CASGTYRVRGNQPQHF
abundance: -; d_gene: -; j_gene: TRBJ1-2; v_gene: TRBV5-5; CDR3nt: TGTGCCAGCACTACGGGGGGCGCGATCTATGGCTACACCTTC; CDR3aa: CASTTGGAIYGYTF
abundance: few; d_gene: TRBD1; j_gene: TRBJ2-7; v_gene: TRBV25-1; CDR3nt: TGTGCCAGCAGTGGCCGGGACAGGGGTTCCTACGAGCAGTACTTC; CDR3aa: CASSGRDRGSYEQYF
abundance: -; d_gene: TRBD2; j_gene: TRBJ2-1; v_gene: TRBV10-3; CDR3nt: TGTGCCATCAGTGATTCTAGCGGGGGCCACAATGAGCAGTTCTTC; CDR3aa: CAISDSSGGHNEQFF
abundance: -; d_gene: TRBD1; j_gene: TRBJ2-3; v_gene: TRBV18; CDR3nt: TGTGCCAGCTCACCCCCCGGGACAGTTTTCACAGATACGCAGTATTTT; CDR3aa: CASSPPGTVFTDTQYF
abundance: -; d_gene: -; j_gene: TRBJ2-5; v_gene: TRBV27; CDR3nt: TGTGCCAGCAGTTCCCTATTCCAAGAGACCCAGTACTTC; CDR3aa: CASSSLFQETQYF
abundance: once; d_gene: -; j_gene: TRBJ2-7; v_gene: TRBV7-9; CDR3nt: TGTGCCAGCAGCGCAGACCAAGGGGGCTACGAGCAGTACTTC; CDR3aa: CASSADQGGYEQYF
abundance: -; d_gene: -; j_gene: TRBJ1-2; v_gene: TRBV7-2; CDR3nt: TGTGCCAGCAGCTTAGACCAGGGAGGGGGTGGCTACACCTTC; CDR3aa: CASSLDQGGGGYTF
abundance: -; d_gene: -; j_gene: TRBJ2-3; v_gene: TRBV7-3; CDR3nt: TGTGCCAGCAGCCTCACCAGGGATACGCAGTATTTT; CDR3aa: CASSLTRDTQYF
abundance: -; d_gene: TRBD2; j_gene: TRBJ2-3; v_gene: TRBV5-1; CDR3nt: TGCGCCAGCAGCCCGGGACTAGCGGGGAGGGCAGATACGCAGTATTTT; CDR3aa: CASSPGLAGRADTQYF
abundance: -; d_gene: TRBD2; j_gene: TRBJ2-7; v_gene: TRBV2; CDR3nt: TGTGCCAGCAACGCGGGAGGGGGAGCCTACGAGCAGTACTTC; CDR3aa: CASNAGGGAYEQYF
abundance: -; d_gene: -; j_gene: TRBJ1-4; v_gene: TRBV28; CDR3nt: TGTGCCAGCTCCTCTGCGGGGTGGGTAGGGGAAAAACTGTTTTTT; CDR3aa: CASSSAGWVGEKLFF
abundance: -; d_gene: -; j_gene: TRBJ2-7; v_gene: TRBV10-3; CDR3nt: TGTGCCATCAGTGACGGTAGTTCCTACGAGCAGTACTTC; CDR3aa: CAISDGSSYEQYF